Ten or more counts support the clone carrying this T cell receptor (beta chain). Germline assignment: CDR1 SGDLS and CDR2 YYNGEE. This CDR3 has 15 residues. V lost 4 bases, J lost 4 bases, and 9 bases stayed unmatched. These data originate in a study of T-cell reconstitution after alpha-beta-depleted transplantation in children. Unique molecular identifiers were incorporated during preparation of the TCRbeta library. MiXCR, applied by TCRdb to the PCR reads, yields one record per CDR3 protein. The top ten clones hold 1.1% of a sample with hundreds of thousands of distinct CDR3 sequences, around a sixth of them seen once.

Source: PBMCs from the stem cell graft donor, taken from the stem cell graft. The chain couples TRBV9 to TRBJ2-3, with TRBD1 matching 7 bases. The TCR was taken from a human donor who donated a stem cell graft to a child with acute myeloid leukemia. CDR3 in amino acids: CASSLGGQLADTQYF. Written as DNA, the CDR3 is TGTGCCAGCAGCTTAGGGGGCCAGCTAGCAGATACGCAGTATTTT.